Each of the 8 T cell receptor beta chains below was sequenced from the same sample in a study of T cell responses to AZD1222 COVID-19 vaccine. Assay used: immunoSEQ multiplex PCR; TCRdb lists only in-frame clones, some missing. The table has some 120,000 clones, about 92% seen once. The source material was peripheral blood, sampled on day 0 of AZD1222 vaccination. The source of these receptors is an adult in good health.

This chain links TRBV2 with TRBJ1-5; a weak D match, TRBD1 (5 bases). V shed 4 bases and J shed 4 bases, with 11 bases lying between them. CDR3 size: 14 residues. Germline CDR1 reads SNHLY; CDR2 reads FYNNEI. The CDR3 here is CASSVRSGNQPQHF. The CDR3 bases are TGTGCCAGCAGTGTCAGGTCAGGGAATCAGCCCCAGCATTTT.

The rearrangement links TRBV6-5 to TRBJ2-1, with 7 bases that match TRBD2. V shed 8 bases, J shed 10 bases, and the junction held 14 bases outside the gene matches. The germline V gene has CDR1 MNHEY and CDR2 SVGAGI. CDR3 length: 14 amino acids. In DNA, the CDR3 is TGTGCCAGCTTTCCACTAGCGCCCCCAAGGGAGCAGTTCTTC. Residues: CASFPLAPPREQFF.

The chain has TRBV5-6 and TRBJ2-1; 10 nucleotides line up with TRBD1. CDR1 SGHDT and CDR2 YYEEEE come from the germline V gene. Trimming cost V 4 bases and J 2 bases; bases outside gene matches: 6. The CDR3 is made up of 16 amino acids. In nucleotides, the CDR3 is TGTGCCAGCAGCAAGGACAGGGGGGTTCCCTACAATGAGCAGTTCTTC. It is translated as CASSKDRGVPYNEQFF.

This clone was picked up one time. The chain is built from TRBV27 and TRBJ1-6, with a possible D match to TRBD1 (6 bases). The V end lost 2 bases, the J end lost 9 bases, and 14 bases lay between the germline ends. The germline V gene has CDR1 MNHEY and CDR2 SMNVEV (reference sequence). CDR3 size: 15 residues. The CDR3 bases are TGTGCCAGCAGTTTAGGGGCAGGGGCGTTTTCACCCCTCCACTTT. It yields the protein CASSLGAGAFSPLHF.

The chain has TRBV29-1 and TRBJ1-1; TRBD1 might be the D (6 bases). Germline V CDR1 and CDR2: SQVTM, ANQGSEA. The V end lost 5 bases, the J end lost 5 bases, and 15 bases lay between the germline ends. The CDR3 spans 13 residues. The CDR3 DNA reads as TGCAGCGTTTTCCAGGGGTTCGGGACTGAAGCTTTCTTT. Protein: CSVFQGFGTEAFF.

The chain is built from TRBV4-1 and TRBJ2-3, with D perhaps assigned TRBD1 or TRBD2 (5 bases each). CDR3 size: 14 residues. V shed 0 bases and J shed 4 bases, with 8 bases lying between them. The germline V gene encodes CDR1 MGHRA and CDR2 YSYEKL. The CDR3 sequence is CASSQDWGSDTQYF. CDR3 DNA sequence: TGCGCCAGCAGCCAAGATTGGGGGTCAGATACGCAGTATTTT.

The chain couples TRBV6-5 to TRBJ2-7; the D gene could be TRBD1 or TRBD2 (6 bases each). Trimming cost V 2 bases and J 7 bases, with 15 bases left between them. The CDR3 has 14 amino acids. Germline V CDR1 and CDR2: MNHEY, SVGAGI. The CDR3 DNA reads TGTGCCAGCAGTTACACGGACCTAGGGGGGGAGCAGTACTTC. Its translation: CASSYTDLGGEQYF.

The chain couples TRBV4-2 to TRBJ1-3; TRBD1 aligns across 8 bases. CDR3 length equals 15 residues. The germline gives CDR1 LGHNA, CDR2 YNFKEQ. V was pared by 4 bases and J by 0 bases, with 2 bases of the junction left unmatched. This chain's CDR3 is CASSPTGASGNTIYF. The CDR3 coding sequence is TGTGCCAGCAGCCCGACAGGGGCCTCTGGAAACACCATATATTTT.